The rows below give T cell receptor beta chains drawn from one sample of a study of control samples from healthy donors and cancer patients. Here immunoSEQ multiplex PCR was the method, and the copy in TCRdb shows in-frame clones only, minus some. The sample has 110,000 or so clones, approximately 90% seen once. Sequencing used blood. All receptors come from a human donor in good health. The donor label of this sample is uncertain. Both conserved end residues are part of each CDR3. D genes are given only for firm matches. Clone size is shown for a subset of rows, as once, few, many or a class of expanded clone.

v_gene	abundance	j_gene	d_gene	CDR3aa	CDR3nt
TRBV5-1	once	TRBJ2-6	TRBD1	CASSGPGQVLFEGANVLTF	TGCGCCAGCAGCGGACCGGGACAGGTACTGTTTGAGGGGGCCAACGTCCTGACTTTC
TRBV5-8	-	TRBJ2-7	-	CATSPFRTSSYEQYF	TGTGCCACCTCGCCGTTCCGAACTAGCTCCTACGAGCAGTACTTC
TRBV18	-	TRBJ1-1	TRBD1	CASSPRDRGDEAFF	TGTGCCAGCTCACCACGGGACAGGGGCGATGAAGCTTTCTTT
TRBV7-6	once	TRBJ2-1	-	CASRRGYDNEQFF	TGTGCCAGCCGCCGGGGGTATGACAATGAGCAGTTCTTC
TRBV27	-	TRBJ2-7	TRBD1	CASSSEGQREQYF	TGTGCCAGCAGTTCCGAGGGACAGCGCGAGCAGTACTTC
TRBV5-1	-	TRBJ2-7	TRBD2	CASSLASGVGEQYF	TGCGCCAGCAGCTTGGCTAGCGGGGTAGGCGAGCAGTACTTC
TRBV5-6	-	TRBJ1-5	-	CASSFRVGGSNQPQHF	TGTGCCAGCAGCTTTCGGGTGGGAGGGTCAAATCAGCCCCAGCATTTT
TRBV24-1	once	TRBJ2-2	TRBD2	CATSESGGPGELFF	TGTGCCACCAGTGAGAGCGGGGGCCCAGGGGAGCTGTTTTTT
TRBV7-9	-	TRBJ2-1	TRBD1	CASSKMGQGARNNEQFF	TGTGCCAGCAGCAAAATGGGACAGGGGGCAAGAAACAATGAGCAGTTCTTC
TRBV5-6	few	TRBJ1-2	-	CASSSLDGNYGYTF	TGTGCCAGCAGCAGCCTCGACGGAAACTATGGCTACACCTTC
TRBV30	-	TRBJ1-2	-	CAWSPAVDYTF	TGTGCCTGGAGTCCCGCAGTTGACTACACCTTC
TRBV7-9	-	TRBJ1-1	TRBD1	CASSLLQGDTEAFF	TGTGCCAGCAGCTTACTCCAGGGGGACACTGAAGCTTTCTTT
TRBV15	-	TRBJ2-1	TRBD1	CATSRDSAPRGDRANNEQFF	TGTGCCACCAGCAGAGATTCCGCTCCGAGAGGGGACAGGGCTAACAATGAGCAGTTCTTC
TRBV18	-	TRBJ1-6	-	CASSPGEQGSSYNSPLHF	TGTGCCAGCTCACCGGGGGAACAGGGCAGCTCCTATAATTCACCCCTCCACTTT
TRBV27	-	TRBJ2-1	-	CASSLGRSYNEQFF	TGTGCCAGCAGTTTGGGGCGTTCCTACAATGAGCAGTTCTTC
TRBV7-2	-	TRBJ2-1	-	CASSLLTTYNEQFF	TGTGCCAGCAGCTTACTAACCACCTACAATGAGCAGTTCTTC
TRBV5-1	-	TRBJ1-5	-	CASSPRPGLSGQPQHF	TGCGCCAGCAGCCCAAGGCCGGGACTTAGTGGTCAGCCCCAGCATTTT